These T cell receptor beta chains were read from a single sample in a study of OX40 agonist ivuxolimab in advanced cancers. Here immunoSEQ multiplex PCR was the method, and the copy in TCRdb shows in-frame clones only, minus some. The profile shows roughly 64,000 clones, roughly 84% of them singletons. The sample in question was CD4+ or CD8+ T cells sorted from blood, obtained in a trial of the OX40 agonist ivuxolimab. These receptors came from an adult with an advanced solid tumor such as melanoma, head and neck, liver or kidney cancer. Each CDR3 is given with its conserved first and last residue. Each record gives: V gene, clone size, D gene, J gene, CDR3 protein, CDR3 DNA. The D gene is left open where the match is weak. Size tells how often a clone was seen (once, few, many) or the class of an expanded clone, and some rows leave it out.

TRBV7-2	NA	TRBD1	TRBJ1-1	CASSLGAGGTEAFF	TGTGCCAGCAGCTTAGGGGCAGGGGGCACTGAAGCTTTCTTT
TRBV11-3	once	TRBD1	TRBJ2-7	CASSKSTGGEQYF	TGTGCCAGCAGCAAATCGACAGGGGGCGAGCAGTACTTC
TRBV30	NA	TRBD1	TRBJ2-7	CAWSVLGTGPYEQYF	TGTGCCTGGAGTGTACTTGGGACAGGCCCCTACGAGCAGTACTTC
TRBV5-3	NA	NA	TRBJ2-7	CARSFPPGRSPPYEQYF	TGTGCCAGAAGCTTCCCTCCAGGGAGGTCACCACCCTACGAGCAGTACTTC
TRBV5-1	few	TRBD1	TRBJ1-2	CASSLTGGEGYTF	TGCGCCAGCAGCTTAACAGGGGGTGAGGGCTACACCTTC
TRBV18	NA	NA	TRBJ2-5	CASSPGGLQETQYF	TGTGCCAGCTCACCAGGAGGTCTCCAAGAGACCCAGTACTTC
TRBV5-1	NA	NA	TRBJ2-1	CASSLDSVYNEQFF	TGCGCCAGCAGCTTGGACTCCGTATACAATGAGCAGTTCTTC
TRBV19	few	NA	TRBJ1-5	CASTGGRDQPQHF	TGTGCCAGTACCGGGGGGAGGGATCAGCCCCAGCATTTT
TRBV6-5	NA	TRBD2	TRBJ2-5	CASRNSGGAGETQYF	TGTGCCAGCAGAAATAGCGGGGGGGCGGGAGAGACCCAGTACTTC
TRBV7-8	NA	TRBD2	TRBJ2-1	CASSLAGLAGGVYGQFF	TGTGCCAGCAGCTTAGCCGGACTAGCGGGAGGGGTATATGGGCAGTTCTTC
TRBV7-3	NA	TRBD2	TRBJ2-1	CASSDSGSIFSEQFF	TGTGCCAGCAGCGATAGCGGGAGCATCTTTAGTGAGCAGTTCTTC
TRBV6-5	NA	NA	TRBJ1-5	CASSYGGSQPQHF	TGTGCCAGCAGTTACGGGGGTTCTCAGCCCCAGCATTTT
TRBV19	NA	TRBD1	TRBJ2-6	CASTGTGAAGANVLTF	TGTGCCAGTACAGGGACAGGGGCGGCTGGGGCCAACGTCCTGACTTTC
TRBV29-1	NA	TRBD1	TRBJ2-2	CSVTGTGAGELFF	TGCAGCGTTACCGGGACAGGGGCCGGGGAGCTGTTTTTT
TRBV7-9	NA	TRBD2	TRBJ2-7	CASSSSGGWYEQYF	TGTGCCAGCAGCTCTTCGGGAGGCTGGTACGAGCAGTACTTC
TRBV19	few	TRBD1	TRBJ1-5	CASSIDRGHQPQHF	TGTGCCAGTAGTATAGACAGGGGGCATCAGCCCCAGCATTTT
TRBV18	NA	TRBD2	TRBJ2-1	CASSPERGVYNEQFF	TGTGCCAGCTCACCAGAGCGGGGAGTCTACAATGAGCAGTTCTTC
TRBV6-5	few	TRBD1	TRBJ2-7	CASSYKDRAPYEQYF	TGTGCCAGCAGTTACAAGGACAGGGCCCCCTACGAGCAGTACTTC
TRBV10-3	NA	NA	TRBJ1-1	CAISELGGQNAEAFF	TGTGCCATCAGTGAGCTGGGGGGCCAGAACGCTGAAGCTTTCTTT
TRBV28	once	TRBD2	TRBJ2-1	CASIPGGSYNEQFF	TGTGCCAGCATACCGGGAGGGTCCTACAATGAGCAGTTCTTC
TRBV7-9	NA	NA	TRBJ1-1	CASSLGEVNTEAFF	TGTGCCAGCAGCTTGGGGGAGGTGAACACTGAAGCTTTCTTT
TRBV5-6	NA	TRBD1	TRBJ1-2	CASSPGTGKLYGYTF	TGTGCCAGCAGCCCTGGGACAGGGAAACTGTATGGCTACACCTTC